A single sample is the source of the 31 T cell receptor beta chains below, sequenced in a study of blood T cell repertoires in COVID-19. Assay: immunoSEQ multiplex PCR; the TCRdb copy retains only in-frame clones and omits some. This sample yields approximately 170,000 clones, of which 85% to 95% are seen a single time; roughly 2% belongs to the top ten. What was sequenced was peripheral blood. These receptors all come from a woman in her fifties or sixties with COVID-19, enrolled during active disease.

The rearrangement uses TRBV3-1 (or the pseudogene TRBV3-2) and TRBJ2-2; D ambiguous. The CDR3 sequence is 11 residues long. Looked up from germline, CDR1 is LGHDT and CDR2 is YNNKEL (reference sequence). Trimming took off 4 bases at V and 6 bases at J, with 3 bases between the two ends. CDR3: CASSPPGELFF. Written as DNA, the CDR3 is TGTGCCAGCAGCCCTCCCGGGGAGCTGTTTTTT.

V usage is TRBV7-9 and J usage is TRBJ1-1; possible D gene TRBD1, 6 bases. The germline V and J ends were trimmed by 1 base and 3 bases, with 12 bases remaining between them. In germline, CDR1 is SEHNR, CDR2 FQNEAQ (reference sequence). The CDR3 runs to 15 residues. The CDR3 coding sequence is TGTGCCAGCAGCTTAGTGGGACAAATTGACACTGAAGCTTTCTTT. It codes for CASSLVGQIDTEAFF. Based on the CDR3 plus reference TRBV7-9 and TRBJ1-1, the full variable domain is DTGVSQNPRHKITKRGQNVTFRCDPISEHNRLYWYRQTLGQGPEFLTYFQNEAQLEKSRLLSDRFSAERPKGSFSTLEIQRTEQGDSAMYLCASSLVGQIDTEAFFGQGTRLTVV.

This rearrangement joins TRBV7-9 to TRBJ2-3, with D possibly being TRBD2 (5 bases). Trimming removed 5 bases from V and 6 bases from J, with 12 bases in between. This CDR3 is built from 13 residues. Germline values: CDR1 SEHNR, CDR2 FQNEAQ (reference sequence). CDR3 sequence (DNA): TGTGCCAGCAGCACGGACGAGCGGGATACGCAGTATTTT. Amino acids: CASSTDERDTQYF.

This rearrangement joins TRBV24-1 to TRBJ1-1; weak D call: TRBD1 (5 bases). Trimming cost V 4 bases and J 5 bases, with 10 bases left between them. The CDR3 covers 13 residues. CDR1 and CDR2 (germline): KGHDR, SFDVKD. The CDR3 is CATSDSQGTEAFF. CDR3 DNA sequence: TGTGCCACCAGTGACTCTCAGGGTACTGAAGCTTTCTTT.

The rearrangement joins TRBV12-5 to TRBJ1-1, with 7 bases identical to TRBD1. CDR1 is LGHNT and CDR2 is FRNRAP in the germline V gene. The ends lost 3 bases at V and 4 bases at J; junction bases unmatched: 8. The CDR3 extends over 15 amino acids. The CDR3 loop reads CASGLPEGGVTEAFF. CDR3 coding DNA: TGTGCTAGTGGTTTACCCGAAGGGGGCGTCACTGAAGCTTTCTTT.

This chain links TRBV27 with TRBJ2-1; TRBD1 is a possible D gene (6 bases). Germline lookup yields CDR1 MNHEY and CDR2 SMNVEV (reference sequence). V lost 2 bases, J lost 7 bases, and 6 bases lay in between. This CDR3 region has 12 residues. CDR3 sequence reads: CASSLRGNEQFF. CDR3 DNA: TGTGCCAGCAGTTTAAGGGGGAATGAGCAGTTCTTC.

The chain couples TRBV7-3 to TRBJ1-1; weak D call: TRBD1 (5 bases). The CDR3 sequence is 15 residues long. Per germline, CDR1 SGHTA and CDR2 FQGTGA. V lost 3 bases and J 6 bases, leaving 17 bases between the germline ends. CDR3 coding DNA: TGTGCCAGCAGCTTTTCGCGGGACGGGGTCGCTGAAGCTTTCTTT. Its protein is CASSFSRDGVAEAFF.

The rearrangement links TRBV7-2 to TRBJ1-2; maybe TRBD1 (5 bases). Trimming pared 1 base from V and 0 bases from J, leaving 12 bases between. This CDR3 region has 16 residues. Germline CDR1 and CDR2: SGHTA and FQGNSA. For the CDR3, the DNA is TGTGCCAGCAGCTTAGGTTTTCGCAGGGCTAACTATGGCTACACCTTC. Translating it yields CASSLGFRRANYGYTF.

CDR3 protein: CASSPRDRGYQPQHF. The CDR3 bases are TGTGCCAGCTCACCCCGGGACAGGGGTTATCAGCCCCAGCATTTT. V gene TRBV18 combines with J gene TRBJ1-5, with 10 bases identical to TRBD1. Germline values: CDR1 KGHSH, CDR2 LQKENI. The CDR3 totals 15 residues. Trimming took 3 bases from V and 5 from J; bases not matched to a gene: 4. Full variable domain (outside the CDR3, taken from reference TRBV18 and TRBJ1-5): NAGVMQNPRHLVRRRGQEARLRCSPMKGHSHVYWYRQLPEEGLKFMVYLQKENIIDESGMPKERFSAEFPKEGPSILRIQQVVRGDSAAYFCASSPRDRGYQPQHFGDGTRLSIL.

This clone was detected only once. The chain combines TRBV4-3 with TRBJ1-2; D not certain. The germline gives CDR1 LGHNA, CDR2 YSLEER. Trimming stripped 2 bases from V and 8 bases from J, with 18 bases between. The CDR3 sequence is 15 residues long. The DNA for the CDR3 is TGCGCCAGCAGCCAACGGTCCCTGAGCCCCCTCGGCTACACCTTC. Encoded protein: CASSQRSLSPLGYTF.

The chain has TRBV18 and TRBJ2-2; 7 nucleotides match TRBD1. This CDR3 comprises 16 residues. From germline, CDR1 is KGHSH and CDR2 LQKENI. Losses at the gene ends were 4 bases for V and 2 bases for J; bases not matched to a gene: 7. This CDR3 reads CASSHGQVINTGELFF. CDR3 in DNA: TGTGCCAGCTCACACGGACAGGTTATAAACACCGGGGAGCTGTTTTTT.

The rearrangement joins TRBV28 to TRBJ1-3, with D unresolved. The V gene's germline CDR1 is MDHEN and CDR2 SYDVKM. This CDR3 contains 15 residues. The V end lost 7 bases, the J end lost 0 bases, and 13 bases lay between the germline ends. The CDR3 reads CASNSDTNSGNTIYF. Here the CDR3 DNA reads TGTGCCAGCAATTCTGACACCAACTCTGGAAACACCATATATTTT.

The chain employs TRBV7-3 and TRBJ2-7; TRBD1 is a possible D gene (5 bases). Germline CDR1 reads SGHTA; CDR2 reads FQGTGA. Between the trimmed V and J ends, which lost 3 bases and 3 bases, there was a span of 12 bases. The CDR3 consists of 14 residues. CDR3 nucleotide sequence: TGTGCCAGCAGCTTGCATGCACAGGACTACGAGCAGTACTTC. It yields the protein CASSLHAQDYEQYF.

The chain couples TRBV9 to TRBJ1-6, with D possibly matching TRBD1 (5 bases). Germline CDR1 and CDR2: SGDLS and YYNGEE. The V end lost 3 bases, the J end lost 9 bases, and 10 bases lay between the germline ends. This CDR3 spans 13 amino acids. CDR3: CASSAGSGSPLHF. DNA of the CDR3: TGTGCCAGCAGCGCAGGGTCAGGTTCACCCCTCCACTTT.

The chain carries TRBV12-5 and TRBJ1-1; 9 nucleotides line up with TRBD1. Trimming at V came to 1 base and at J to 4 bases, leaving 4 bases not matched to a gene. The CDR3 sequence is 15 residues long. Per the germline V gene, CDR1 is LGHNT and CDR2 is FRNRAP. CDR3 residues: CASGLGQGVGTEAFF. CDR3 bases: TGTGCTAGTGGTTTGGGACAGGGGGTGGGCACTGAAGCTTTCTTT.

V usage is TRBV28 and J usage is TRBJ1-5, with TRBD1 identical over 10 bases. Trimming at V came to 5 bases and at J to 6 bases, leaving 13 bases not matched to a gene. This CDR3 has 17 residues. CDR1 MDHEN and CDR2 SYDVKM come from the germline V gene. The chain's CDR3 is CASSPPPGTGDRQPQHF. The CDR3 DNA sequence: TGTGCCAGCAGTCCCCCTCCCGGGACAGGGGATCGTCAGCCCCAGCATTTT.

The J gene is TRBJ2-1, the V gene TRBV3-1 (or the pseudogene TRBV3-2); D is uncertain. This CDR3 spans 15 amino acids. Germline lookup yields CDR1 LGHDT and CDR2 YNNKEL (reference sequence). Deletions cut 0 bases from V and 0 bases from J, with 6 bases between. The CDR3 is CASSQDTNSYNEQFF. CDR3 sequence (DNA): TGTGCCAGCAGCCAAGACACAAACTCCTACAATGAGCAGTTCTTC.

J is TRBJ1-1 and V is TRBV19; 7 bases are shared with TRBD1. CDR1 is LNHDA and CDR2 is SQIVND in the germline V gene (reference sequence). The CDR3 spans 17 residues. Trimming cost V 7 bases and J 1 base; bases outside gene matches: 15. The CDR3 spells CASTQIFEGAWNTEAFF. The CDR3 DNA sequence: TGTGCCAGTACTCAAATATTTGAGGGGGCATGGAACACTGAAGCTTTCTTT.

The sample holds one count of this clone. The rearrangement uses TRBV5-5 and TRBJ1-4; maybe TRBD1 (5 bases). The germline V gene encodes CDR1 SGHKS and CDR2 YYEKEE (reference sequence). With 3 bases removed from V and 3 bases from J, the gap between germline ends came to 12 bases. The CDR3 sequence is 15 residues long. This chain's CDR3 is CASSSTRDSNEKLFF. The CDR3 DNA is TGTGCCAGCAGCTCCACAAGGGACTCTAATGAAAAACTGTTTTTT.

The chain combines TRBV28 with TRBJ1-2; D is perhaps TRBD1 (6 bases). CDR3 length equals 13 residues. The V end was cut by 2 bases, the J end by 8 bases, with 12 bases between. Germline V CDR1 and CDR2: MDHEN, SYDVKM. CDR3 in amino acids: CASSLEQGRGYTF. The DNA for the CDR3 is TGTGCCAGCAGTTTAGAACAGGGTAGGGGCTACACCTTC.

The V and J genes are TRBV6-1 and TRBJ2-7, with D perhaps TRBD1 (5 bases). CDR3 size: 15 residues. CDR1 MNHNS and CDR2 SASEGT come from the germline V gene. V was clipped by 0 bases and J by 3 bases, with 12 bases between them. CDR3 sequence: CASSEALGRDYEQYF. The CDR3 bases are TGTGCCAGCAGTGAAGCGCTTGGCAGGGACTACGAGCAGTACTTC.

The V and J genes are TRBV28 and TRBJ1-4, with TRBD1 matching over 8 bases. The trim removed 5 bases at V and 8 bases at J, leaving 10 bases unmatched. The V gene's germline CDR1 is MDHEN and CDR2 SYDVKM. CDR3 length: 15 residues. CDR3: CASSTNRGSGEKLFF. In DNA, the CDR3 is TGTGCCAGCAGTACCAACAGGGGGTCTGGGGAAAAACTGTTTTTT.

With regard to this clone: The sample contains more than one DNA sequence encoding this CDR3. The rearrangement links TRBV6-5 to TRBJ1-1; D is unclear. CDR1 is MNHEY and CDR2 is SVGAGI in the germline V gene. The CDR3 sequence is 13 residues long. The V end was cut by 0 bases, the J end by 1 base, with 3 bases between. The CDR3: CASSYSQNTEAFF. The CDR3 coding sequence is TGTGCCAGCAGTTACTCACAGAACACTGAAGCTTTCTTT.

The chain couples TRBV6-5 to TRBJ1-6; TRBD1 might be the D (6 bases). Germline V gives CDR1 MNHEY, CDR2 SVGAGI. The CDR3 has 13 residues. Deletions cut 6 bases from V and 11 bases from J, with 14 bases between. CDR3 protein: CASSAQGLPPLHF. CDR3 bases: TGTGCCAGCAGCGCACAGGGTTTGCCACCCCTCCACTTT.

With respect to this clone: Other DNA sequences of this sample code for an identical CDR3. The rearrangement links TRBV18 to TRBJ1-5; 8 nucleotides agree with TRBD1. Germline CDR1 KGHSH, CDR2 LQKENI. With 3 bases clipped from V and 7 bases from J, the junction kept 5 bases outside the gene matches. This CDR3 has 14 residues. The CDR3 loop is CASSPPGGGQPQHF. The CDR3 bases are TGTGCCAGCTCACCTCCAGGGGGCGGGCAGCCCCAGCATTTT.

The rearrangement uses TRBV6-5 and TRBJ1-4; D gene unclear. V dropped 2 bases and J dropped 13 bases, with 14 bases sitting between them. The CDR3 has 13 residues. Looked up from germline, CDR1 is MNHEY and CDR2 is SVGAGI. CDR3 in DNA: TGTGCCAGCAGTTACGACACCGTTGAGAGACTGTTTTTT. Translating it yields CASSYDTVERLFF.

This sequence joins TRBV7-9 and TRBJ1-2; D call uncertain. V lost 6 bases, J lost 8 bases, and 13 bases lay in between. The CDR3 spans 12 residues. Germline CDR1 SEHNR, CDR2 FQNEAQ (reference sequence). CDR3 protein: CASRGDYGGYTF. CDR3 coding DNA: TGTGCCAGCAGGGGAGACTATGGCGGCTACACCTTC.

The chain has TRBV7-2 and TRBJ2-1; tentatively, D is TRBD2 (7 bases). Looked up from germline, CDR1 is SGHTA and CDR2 is FQGNSA. V lost 0 bases and J lost 4, with 10 bases in between. The CDR3 spans 15 residues. The CDR3 sequence is CASSLAGGQYNEQFF. For the CDR3, the DNA is TGTGCCAGCAGCTTAGCGGGGGGGCAGTACAATGAGCAGTTCTTC.

V gene TRBV12-5 combines with J gene TRBJ2-7; D unresolved. Germline V lookup: CDR1 LGHNT, CDR2 FRNRAP. The V and J ends lost 2 bases and 3 bases respectively, with 11 bases between them. The CDR3 extends over 14 amino acids. CDR3 DNA: TGTGCTAGTGGTTTGTCACAGAGCCACTACGAGCAGTACTTC. Its protein product is CASGLSQSHYEQYF.

The chain has TRBV11-2 and TRBJ1-1; D not certain. V lost 4 bases and J lost 0, with 9 bases in between. The CDR3 runs 14 residues. Germline CDR1 is SGHAT and CDR2 is FQNNGV. The CDR3 loop reads CASSSITVNTEAFF. The CDR3 nucleotides read TGTGCCAGCAGCTCCATCACAGTGAACACTGAAGCTTTCTTT.

CDR3 loop: CATSGSGNFQETQYF. For the CDR3, the DNA is TGTGCCACCAGCGGAAGCGGAAACTTCCAAGAGACCCAGTACTTC. This sequence joins TRBV15 and TRBJ2-5, with D possibly being TRBD2 (5 bases). This CDR3 is built from 15 residues. The ends were cut back, 5 bases at V and 1 base at J, with 14 bases in the middle. Germline CDR1 LNHNV, CDR2 YYDKDF (reference sequence).